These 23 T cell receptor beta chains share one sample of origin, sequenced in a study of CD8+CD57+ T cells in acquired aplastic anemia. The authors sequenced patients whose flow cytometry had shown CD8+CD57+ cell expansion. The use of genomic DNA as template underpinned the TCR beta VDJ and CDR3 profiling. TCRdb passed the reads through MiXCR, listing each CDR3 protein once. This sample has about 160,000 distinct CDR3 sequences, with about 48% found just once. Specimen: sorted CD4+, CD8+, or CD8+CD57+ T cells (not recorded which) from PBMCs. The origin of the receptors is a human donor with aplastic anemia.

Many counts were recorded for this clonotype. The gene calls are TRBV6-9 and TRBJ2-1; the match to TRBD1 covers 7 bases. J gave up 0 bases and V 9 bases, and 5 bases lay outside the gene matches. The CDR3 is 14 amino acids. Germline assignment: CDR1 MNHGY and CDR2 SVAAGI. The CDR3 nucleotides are TGTGCCAGGGGGGACAGAAGCTCCTACAATGAGCAGTTCTTC. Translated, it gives CARGDRSSYNEQFF.

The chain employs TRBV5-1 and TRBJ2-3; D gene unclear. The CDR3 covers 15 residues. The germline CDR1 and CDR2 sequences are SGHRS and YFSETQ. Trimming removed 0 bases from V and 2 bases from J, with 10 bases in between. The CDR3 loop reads CASSLVSLVTDTQYF. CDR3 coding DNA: TGCGCCAGCAGCTTGGTTTCCCTAGTCACAGATACGCAGTATTTT.

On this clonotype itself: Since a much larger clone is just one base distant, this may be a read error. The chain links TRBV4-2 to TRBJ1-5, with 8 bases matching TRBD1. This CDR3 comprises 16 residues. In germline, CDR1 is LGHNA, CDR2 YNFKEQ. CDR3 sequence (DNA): TGTGCCGGCAGCCCGAAGAGGACAGGGCGGTATCAGCCCCAGCATTTT. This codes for CAGSPKRTGRYQPQHF.

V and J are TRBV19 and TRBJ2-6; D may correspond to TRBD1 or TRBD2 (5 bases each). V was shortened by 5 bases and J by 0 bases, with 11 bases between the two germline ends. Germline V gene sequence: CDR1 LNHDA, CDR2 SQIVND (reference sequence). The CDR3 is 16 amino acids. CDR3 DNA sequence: TGTGCCAGTAGTGCGCTGGGGACCTCTGGGGCCAACGTCCTGACTTTC. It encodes CASSALGTSGANVLTF.

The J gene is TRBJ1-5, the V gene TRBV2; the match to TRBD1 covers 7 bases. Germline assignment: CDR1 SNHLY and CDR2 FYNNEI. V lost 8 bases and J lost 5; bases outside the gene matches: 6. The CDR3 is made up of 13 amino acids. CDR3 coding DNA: TGTGCCAGCTGGGGACAGTCCGATCAGCCCCAGCATTTT. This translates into CASWGQSDQPQHF.

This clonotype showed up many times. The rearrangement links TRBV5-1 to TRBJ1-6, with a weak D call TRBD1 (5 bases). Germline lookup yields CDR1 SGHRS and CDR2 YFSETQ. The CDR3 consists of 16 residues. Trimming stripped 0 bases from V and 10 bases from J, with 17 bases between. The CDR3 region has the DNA TGCGCCAGCAGCTTGGCCGACAGAGGTATGGGCTCACCCCTCCACTTT. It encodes CASSLADRGMGSPLHF.

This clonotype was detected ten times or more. CDR3 in amino acids: CASRTLDSYQPQHF. CDR3 in DNA: TGTGCCAGCAGGACCCTAGACAGTTATCAGCCCCAGCATTTT. The V and J genes are TRBV6-1 and TRBJ1-5, with D possibly TRBD1 on 5 matching bases. V was shortened by 6 bases and J by 5 bases, with 14 bases between the two germline ends. Per germline, CDR1 MNHNS and CDR2 SASEGT. CDR3 length equals 14 residues.

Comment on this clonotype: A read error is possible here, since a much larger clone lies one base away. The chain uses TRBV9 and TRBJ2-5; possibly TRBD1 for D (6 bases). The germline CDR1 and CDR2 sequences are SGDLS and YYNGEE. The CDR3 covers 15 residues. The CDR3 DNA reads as TGTGTCAGCAGCTCGAGCCAGGGGTACCAAGAGACCCAGTACTTC. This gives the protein CVSSSSQGYQETQYF.

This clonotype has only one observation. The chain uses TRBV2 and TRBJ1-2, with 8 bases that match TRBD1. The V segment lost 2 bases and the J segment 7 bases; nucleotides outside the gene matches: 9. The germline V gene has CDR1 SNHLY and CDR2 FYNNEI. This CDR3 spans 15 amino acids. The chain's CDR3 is CASSESPAGGVGYTF. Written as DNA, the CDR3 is TGTGCCAGCAGTGAATCCCCGGCAGGGGGCGTTGGCTACACCTTC.

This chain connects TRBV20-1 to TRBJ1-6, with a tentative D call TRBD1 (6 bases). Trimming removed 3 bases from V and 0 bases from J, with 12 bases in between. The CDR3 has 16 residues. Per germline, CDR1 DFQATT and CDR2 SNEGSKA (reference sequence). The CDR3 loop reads CSASLGGSSYNSPLHF. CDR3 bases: TGCAGTGCTAGTCTAGGGGGTAGCTCCTATAATTCACCCCTCCACTTT.

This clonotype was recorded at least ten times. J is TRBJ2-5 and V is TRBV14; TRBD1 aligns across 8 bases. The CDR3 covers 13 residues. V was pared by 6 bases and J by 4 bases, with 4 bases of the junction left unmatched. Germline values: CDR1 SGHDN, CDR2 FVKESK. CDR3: CASRRDRGETQYF. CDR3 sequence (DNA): TGTGCCAGCAGACGCGACAGGGGAGAGACCCAGTACTTC.

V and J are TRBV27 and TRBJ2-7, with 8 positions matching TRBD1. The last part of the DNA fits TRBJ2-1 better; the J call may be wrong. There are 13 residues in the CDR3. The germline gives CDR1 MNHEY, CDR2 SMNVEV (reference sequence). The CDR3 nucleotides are TGTGCCAGCACTAGGACAGGGTACAATGAGCAGTTCTTC. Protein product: CASTRTGYNEQFF.

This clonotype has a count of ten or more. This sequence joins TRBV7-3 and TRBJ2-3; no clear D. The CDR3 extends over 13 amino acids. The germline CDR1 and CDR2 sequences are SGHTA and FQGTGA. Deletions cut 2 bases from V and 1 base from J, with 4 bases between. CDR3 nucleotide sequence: TGTGCCAGCAGCTTATTAGGCACAGATACGCAGTATTTT. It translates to CASSLLGTDTQYF.

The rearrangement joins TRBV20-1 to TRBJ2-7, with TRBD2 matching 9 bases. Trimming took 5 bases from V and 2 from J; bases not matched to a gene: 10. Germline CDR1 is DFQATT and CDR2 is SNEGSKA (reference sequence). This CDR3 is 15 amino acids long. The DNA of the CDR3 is TGCAGTGCTGGCCCGAGGCGGGAGGGAGCCTACGAGCAGTACTTC. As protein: CSAGPRREGAYEQYF.

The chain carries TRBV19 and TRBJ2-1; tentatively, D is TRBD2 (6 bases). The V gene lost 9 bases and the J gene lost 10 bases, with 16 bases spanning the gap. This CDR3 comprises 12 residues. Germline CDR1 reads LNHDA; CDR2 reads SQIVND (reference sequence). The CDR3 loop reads CASGGFKWEQFF. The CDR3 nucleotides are TGTGCCAGCGGAGGGTTCAAGTGGGAGCAGTTCTTC.

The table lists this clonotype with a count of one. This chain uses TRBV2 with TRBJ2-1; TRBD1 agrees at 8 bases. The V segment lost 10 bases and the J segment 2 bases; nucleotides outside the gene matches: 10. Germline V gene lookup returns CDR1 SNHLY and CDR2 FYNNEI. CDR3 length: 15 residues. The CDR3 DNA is TGTGCCACCTCCCCCGGACAGGGTCCCTACAATGAGCAGTTCTTC. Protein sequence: CATSPGQGPYNEQFF. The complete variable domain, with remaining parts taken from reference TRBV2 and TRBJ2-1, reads EPEVTQTPSHQVTQMGQEVILRCVPISNHLYFYWYRQILGQKVEFLVSFYNNEISEKSEIFDDQFSVERPDGSNFTLKIRSTKLEDSAMYFCATSPGQGPYNEQFFGPGTRLTVL.

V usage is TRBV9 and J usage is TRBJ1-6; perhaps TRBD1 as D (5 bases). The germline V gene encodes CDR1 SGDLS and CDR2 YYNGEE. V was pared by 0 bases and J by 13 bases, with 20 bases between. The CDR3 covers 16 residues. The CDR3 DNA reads TGTGCCAGCAGCGTAGAAGGGGAACTTAGTTCAAGCCCCCTCCACTTT. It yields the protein CASSVEGELSSSPLHF.

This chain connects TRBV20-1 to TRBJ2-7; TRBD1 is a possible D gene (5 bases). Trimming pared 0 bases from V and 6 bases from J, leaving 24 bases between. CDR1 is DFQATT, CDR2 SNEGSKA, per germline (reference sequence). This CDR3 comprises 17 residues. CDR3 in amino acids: CSARDIGQGRLVGEQYF. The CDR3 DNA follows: TGCAGTGCTAGAGATATCGGCCAGGGCAGGTTAGTAGGCGAGCAGTACTTC.

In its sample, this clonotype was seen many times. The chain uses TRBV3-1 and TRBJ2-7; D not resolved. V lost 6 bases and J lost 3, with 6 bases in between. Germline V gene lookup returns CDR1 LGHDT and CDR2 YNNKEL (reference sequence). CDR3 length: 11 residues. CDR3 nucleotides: TGTGCCAGCAGAAAGAACTACGAGCAGTACTTC. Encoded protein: CASRKNYEQYF.

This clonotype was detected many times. DNA of the CDR3: TGTGCCAGCAGCCCCGCCTCCTCCCTCTACTACGAGCAGTACTTC. This sequence encodes CASSPASSLYYEQYF. J is TRBJ2-7 and V is TRBV9; the D is unclear. The CDR3 has 15 residues. Germline CDR1 reads SGDLS; CDR2 reads YYNGEE. V was trimmed by 4 bases and J by 3 bases, leaving 17 bases between them.

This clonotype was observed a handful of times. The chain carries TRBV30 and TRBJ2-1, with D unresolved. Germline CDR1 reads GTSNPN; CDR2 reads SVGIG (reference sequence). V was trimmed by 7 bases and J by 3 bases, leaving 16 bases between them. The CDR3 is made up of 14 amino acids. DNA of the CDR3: TGTGCCTTACTCAGCATGGCCGACTACAATGAGCAGTTCTTC. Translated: CALLSMADYNEQFF.

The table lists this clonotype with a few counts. The CDR3 reads CSVRLAGGGTGELFF. DNA for the CDR3: TGCAGCGTACGACTAGCGGGAGGCGGTACCGGGGAGCTGTTTTTT. The chain couples TRBV29-1 to TRBJ2-2; 13 bases are shared with TRBD2. Germline CDR1 reads SQVTM; CDR2 reads ANQGSEA. Unmatched junction bases numbered 6, after V lost 6 bases and J lost 5 bases. There are 15 residues in the CDR3.

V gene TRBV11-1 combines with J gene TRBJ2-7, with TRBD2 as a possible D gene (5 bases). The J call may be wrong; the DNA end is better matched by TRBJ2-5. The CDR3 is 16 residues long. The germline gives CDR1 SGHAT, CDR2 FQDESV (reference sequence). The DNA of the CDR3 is TGTGCCAGCAGCCCCGCCAACCAGGAGGCCCAAGAGACCCAGTACTTC. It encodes CASSPANQEAQETQYF.